This T cell receptor (beta chain) was documented in a study of early T cells in non-severe SARS-CoV-2 infection (dated by TCRdb to the early 2020s). Concerning the study at large: Because TCR sequencing was done on bulk RNA from unsorted whole blood, the alpha and beta chains could not be paired. The investigation overall reported the following: VDJdb matching was skewed toward anti-spike CD8 responses and likely underestimated virus-specific expansions, missing private and CD4 specificities.

Library creation used 5' RACE. The listed sequencing device is NextSeq 500. Unique molecular identifiers were attached to individual cDNA molecules in the TCR library protocol so that sequencing error and PCR bias could be corrected. Both TCR alpha and beta chains were sequenced, and tight co-correlation was observed between alpha and beta sequence abundances in each sample. Turning to the authors' computational methods: Decombinator V4 was used to annotate the V gene, J gene and CDR3 of the TCR sequences. Expanded TCRs were defined as changing significantly between any two time points under a Poisson model with p below 0.0001. TCR abundances were normalised to the total number of TCRs sequenced per sample and expressed as counts per million. VDJdb, accessed 1 November 2021, was searched for CMV, EBV and SARS-CoV-2 annotated TCRs, with TCRs annotated for multiple antigens excluded. Through fastp at Q25 and MiXCR, TCRdb rebuilt clones from the public reads, retaining in-frame beta chains. A single entry per CDR3 protein holds the most common genes and DNA from its merged rows. TCRdb's processing, not the authors', yielded these V and J calls. The sample has some 75,000 distinct CDR3 sequences on record, around 13% of them singletons. The ten largest clones take up roughly 1.4% of the sample.

The study was a case-control design nested within a healthcare worker cohort in London, UK, with weekly nasopharyngeal swab PCR tests and blood sampling. Healthcare workers were enrolled in the week of the UK lockdown, from 23 to 31 March 2020, and were followed every week for up to roughly 15 weeks. This clonotype was recorded a few times. The target of this receptor is not known. The record has no base qualities; no much larger clone is one base away. This TCR came from an adult who was a healthcare worker with PCR-confirmed SARS-CoV-2 infection or an uninfected control (not recorded which). The sequencing input was whole blood.

The DNA sequence follows: TGCAGTGCCCATCCACAGGGCAGGGTCACTGAAGCTTTCTTT. Its coded protein is CSAHPQGRVTEAFF. This chain joins TRBV20-1 to TRBJ1-1; TRBD1 might be the D gene, on 6 matching bases. The CDR3 covers 14 residues, taking in both the cysteine and the phenylalanine. The entry retains the CDR3 DNA only, 42 bases that are in frame from base 1. CDR1 and CDR2 (DFQATT, SNEGSKA) derive from the germline V gene (reference sequence). V is clipped by 6 bases and J by 4 bases, and the sequence between their germline boundaries is 18 bases long.